This passage covers 26 T cell receptor beta chains from one sample sequenced in a study of blood T cell repertoires in COVID-19. Sequenced by immunoSEQ multiplex PCR; TCRdb stores in-frame clones only, minus some. The repertoire holds about 45,000 clones, with over 75% as singletons. The sequenced sample was peripheral blood. These receptors were collected from a human donor in a cohort sampled during active COVID-19.

This sequence joins TRBV19 and TRBJ2-2; possibly TRBD2 for D (6 bases). The germline V gene has CDR1 LNHDA and CDR2 SQIVND (reference sequence). V gave up 3 bases and J gave up 0 bases, with 8 bases separating them. The CDR3 loop spans 15 amino acids. CDR3 coding DNA: TGTGCCAGTAGTATTTGGGGGGCGAACACCGGGGAGCTGTTTTTT. As protein: CASSIWGANTGELFF. The variable domain in full, completed from reference TRBV19 and TRBJ2-2, reads DGGITQSPKYLFRKEGQNVTLSCEQNLNHDAMYWYRQDPGQGLRLIYYSQIVNDFQKGDIAEGYSVSREKKESFPLTVTSAQKNPTAFYLCASSIWGANTGELFFGEGSRLTVL.

The gene calls are TRBV11-3 and TRBJ2-7; TRBD1 matches 7 bases. Germline V gene sequence: CDR1 SGHNT, CDR2 YENEEA. Unmatched junction bases numbered 6, after V lost 5 bases and J lost 2 bases. This CDR3 has 14 amino acids. This chain's CDR3 is CASSIPGTAYEQYF. In DNA form, the CDR3 reads TGTGCCAGCAGCATACCCGGGACAGCCTACGAGCAGTACTTC.

V usage is TRBV12-3 or TRBV12-4 and J usage is TRBJ1-2, with TRBD1 matching 7 bases. With V trimmed by 1 base and J by 8 bases, 4 bases remained unmatched. The CDR3 is made up of 13 amino acids. The DNA for the CDR3 is TGTGCCAGCAGTTTAGGCCCAGGGGGAGGCTACACCTTC. It translates to CASSLGPGGGYTF.

The rearrangement uses TRBV7-6 and TRBJ2-7; TRBD2 agrees at 10 bases. The CDR3 is 14 residues long. Germline V gene data show CDR1 as SGHVS and CDR2 as FNYEAQ. V lost 3 bases, J lost 5 bases, and 4 bases stayed unmatched. The DNA for the CDR3 is TGTGCCAGCAGCTTCCTAGCGGGAGTAGACGAGCAGTACTTC. Residues: CASSFLAGVDEQYF.

The V and J genes are TRBV7-3 and TRBJ2-7; a possible D gene is TRBD2 (6 bases). The ends were cut back, 3 bases at V and 3 bases at J, with 18 bases in the middle. Germline values: CDR1 SGHTA, CDR2 FQGTGA. The CDR3 consists of 16 residues. CDR3 region: CASSLEGSVPIYEQYF. The CDR3 DNA follows: TGTGCCAGCAGCTTGGAGGGGAGCGTCCCCATCTACGAGCAGTACTTC.

The V gene is TRBV5-1, the J gene TRBJ1-6; D call uncertain. Germline V gene data show CDR1 as SGHRS and CDR2 as YFSETQ. CDR3 length equals 18 residues. V dropped 0 bases and J dropped 0 bases, with 13 bases sitting between them. The CDR3 protein is CASSLESGYSSYNSPLHF. The CDR3 region has the DNA TGCGCCAGCAGCTTGGAGAGCGGGTACAGCTCCTATAATTCACCCCTCCACTTT.

The chain has TRBV28 and TRBJ1-5; D possibly corresponds to TRBD1 (6 bases). V shed 5 bases and J shed 1 base, with 12 bases lying between them. The CDR3 totals 15 residues. CDR1 MDHEN and CDR2 SYDVKM come from the germline V gene. The CDR3 loop reads CASSPPRGSNQPQHF. Written as DNA, the CDR3 is TGTGCCAGCAGTCCCCCGAGGGGGAGCAATCAGCCCCAGCATTTT. Drawing the rest from reference TRBV28 and TRBJ1-5, the complete variable domain is DVKVTQSSRYLVKRTGEKVFLECVQDMDHENMFWYRQDPGLGLRLIYFSYDVKMKEKGDIPEGYSVSREKKERFSLILESASTNQTSMYLCASSPPRGSNQPQHFGDGTRLSIL.

Of note for this clone: The sample contains more than one DNA sequence encoding this CDR3. The chain is built from TRBV4-2 and TRBJ2-1; TRBD2 matches at 10 bases. Losses at the gene ends were 1 base for V and 4 bases for J; bases not matched to a gene: 4. The CDR3 has 16 residues. CDR1 is LGHNA, CDR2 YNFKEQ, per germline. CDR3 bases: TGTGCCAGCAGCCAAGGTTGGACTAGCGGTTACAATGAGCAGTTCTTC. Translating it yields CASSQGWTSGYNEQFF.

The chain couples TRBV7-2 to TRBJ2-7; 11 bases are a match to TRBD2. V was pared by 5 bases and J by 1 base, with 4 bases of the junction left unmatched. Germline assignment: CDR1 SGHTA and CDR2 FQGNSA. There are 15 residues in the CDR3. CDR3 residues: CASSQTSGRSYEQYF. The CDR3 nucleotides read TGTGCCAGCAGCCAAACTAGCGGGAGATCCTACGAGCAGTACTTC.

The chain couples TRBV30 to TRBJ1-2; D uncertain. The length of the CDR3 is 14 residues. Germline V gene lookup returns CDR1 GTSNPN and CDR2 SVGIG (reference sequence). Trimming removed 3 bases from V and 8 bases from J, with 19 bases in between. The CDR3, as DNA: TGTGCCTGGAGCAATCAGGAGGCGCCCTTAGGCTACACCTTC. Its protein is CAWSNQEAPLGYTF.

This sequence joins TRBV2 and TRBJ1-5, with TRBD1 matching 8 bases. Germline values: CDR1 SNHLY, CDR2 FYNNEI. This CDR3 is 14 amino acids long. With 5 bases clipped from V and 3 bases from J, the junction kept 3 bases outside the gene matches. CDR3 sequence (DNA): TGTGCCAGCAGTTGGACAGGGAACAATCAGCCCCAGCATTTT. Translated: CASSWTGNNQPQHF.

V usage is TRBV21-1 and J usage is TRBJ2-7; whether TRBD2, the table's D call, matches the DNA was not checked. TRBV21-1 is listed as a pseudogene. This CDR3 region has 20 residues. The CDR3 DNA sequence: TGTGCCAGCAGCAAAGCGCGTGGGTTGACTAGCGGGAGGTCTTCCTACGAGCAGTACTTC. This gives the protein CASSKARGLTSGRSSYEQYF.

V gene TRBV7-2 combines with J gene TRBJ2-7; D is possibly TRBD2 (5 bases). There are 14 residues in the CDR3. V was cut by 1 base and J by 7 bases, with 14 bases left in between. The germline V gene encodes CDR1 SGHTA and CDR2 FQGNSA. The CDR3 DNA is TGTGCCAGCAGCTTAGTCACGGAGGCTGGGGAGCAGTACTTC. Protein product: CASSLVTEAGEQYF.

The V gene is TRBV7-8, the J gene TRBJ2-3; 13 nucleotides align to TRBD2. The germline CDR1 and CDR2 sequences are SGHVS and FQNEAQ. J lost 4 bases, V lost 1 base, and 8 bases had no gene match. The CDR3 is 18 residues long. In nucleotides, the CDR3 is TGTGCCAGCAGCTTAGTAACTAGCGGGAGGGCCCTCGCAGATACGCAGTATTTT. It is translated as CASSLVTSGRALADTQYF.

This chain links TRBV6-2 or TRBV6-3 with TRBJ2-7, with a possible D match to TRBD2 (5 bases). Germline V gene data show CDR1 as MNHEY and CDR2 as SVGEGT. The CDR3 extends over 13 amino acids. V was trimmed by 5 bases and J by 0 bases, leaving 8 bases between them. CDR3 region: CASSTRDSYEQYF. The CDR3 bases are TGTGCCAGCAGTACACGGGACTCCTACGAGCAGTACTTC.

V is TRBV29-1 and J is TRBJ2-2; 11 positions agree with TRBD1. Losses at the gene ends were 8 bases for V and 6 bases for J; bases not matched to a gene: 8. CDR3 length equals 14 residues. CDR1 and CDR2 from the germline V gene are SQVTM and ANQGSEA. In nucleotides, the CDR3 is TGCAGCACCCGGACAGGGGGCGATGCCGGGGAGCTGTTTTTT. Translating gives CSTRTGGDAGELFF.

Notes on this clone: One junction end disagrees with the germline gene, perhaps due to a read error. The chain links TRBV30 to TRBJ2-5; 13 bases fit TRBD2. This CDR3 has 13 residues. CDR1 and CDR2 from the germline V gene are GTSNPN and SVGIG (reference sequence). CDR3 sequence reads: CAWSVLAGGTPDF. In DNA form, the CDR3 reads TGTGCCTGGAGTGTACTAGCGGGGGGGACCCCAGACTTC.

J is TRBJ2-2 and V is TRBV4-1, with a possible D match to TRBD2 (5 bases). The CDR3 totals 18 residues. The V end lost 0 bases, the J end lost 2 bases, and 16 bases lay between the germline ends. From germline, CDR1 is MGHRA and CDR2 YSYEKL. CDR3 amino acids: CASSQEGLASRNTGELFF. In nucleotides, the CDR3 is TGCGCCAGCAGCCAAGAAGGGCTAGCTAGCCGCAACACCGGGGAGCTGTTTTTT.

This clone was found a few times. The chain carries TRBV7-8 and TRBJ2-7, with 11 bases fitting TRBD2. The V gene's germline CDR1 is SGHVS and CDR2 FQNEAQ. With 5 bases clipped from V and 0 bases from J, the junction kept 3 bases outside the gene matches. The CDR3 spans 15 residues. Written as DNA, the CDR3 is TGTGCCAGCAGCACTACTAGCGGGAGCTCCTACGAGCAGTACTTC. Protein sequence: CASSTTSGSSYEQYF.

V usage is TRBV7-2 and J usage is TRBJ2-1; 8 nucleotides match TRBD2. The germline V gene has CDR1 SGHTA and CDR2 FQGNSA. This CDR3 is built from 13 residues. V gave up 5 bases and J gave up 8 bases; unmatched junction bases: 5. The CDR3 sequence is CASSPSGLDEQFF. CDR3 nucleotides: TGTGCCAGCAGCCCTAGCGGGCTCGATGAGCAGTTCTTC.

The chain has TRBV12-3 or TRBV12-4 and TRBJ1-2, with 8 nucleotides matching TRBD1. This CDR3 has 13 amino acids. V dropped 4 bases and J dropped 4; count of bases not matched to a gene: 2. The CDR3 loop reads CASSSGQAYGYTF. The CDR3 region has the DNA TGTGCCAGCAGTTCGGGACAGGCCTATGGCTACACCTTC.

The J gene is TRBJ1-2, the V gene TRBV29-1; maybe TRBD1 (5 bases). This CDR3 contains 12 residues. Germline lookup yields CDR1 SQVTM and CDR2 ANQGSEA. V was clipped by 4 bases and J by 3 bases, with 9 bases between them. The DNA of the CDR3 is TGCAGCGTTGGAAGCAGGGACTATGGCTACACCTTC. Protein: CSVGSRDYGYTF.

J is TRBJ2-1 and V is TRBV19, with D possibly matching TRBD1 (5 bases). Trimming took off 4 bases at V and 1 base at J, with 11 bases between the two ends. CDR1 and CDR2 from the germline V gene are LNHDA and SQIVND (reference sequence). This CDR3 region has 15 residues. This CDR3 is CASSTRESSYNEQFF. DNA of the CDR3: TGTGCCAGTAGTACCAGGGAATCATCCTACAATGAGCAGTTCTTC.

The chain combines TRBV7-9 with TRBJ1-2, with D possibly TRBD1 on 6 matching bases. Trimming removed 4 bases from V and 7 bases from J, with 25 bases in between. Per germline, CDR1 SEHNR and CDR2 FQNEAQ (reference sequence). The CDR3 has 17 residues. This CDR3 is CASSSTGTRGFLRGYTF. Written as DNA, the CDR3 is TGTGCCAGCAGCTCAACCGGGACAAGGGGATTTTTGCGTGGCTACACCTTC.

The V and J genes are TRBV30 and TRBJ2-2; D may be TRBD1 (6 bases). V shed 0 bases and J shed 1 base, with 12 bases lying between them. The CDR3 contains 16 residues. Germline CDR1 GTSNPN, CDR2 SVGIG (reference sequence). CDR3: CAWSVRWGRNTGELFF. In DNA form, the CDR3 reads TGTGCCTGGAGTGTACGATGGGGGCGGAACACCGGGGAGCTGTTTTTT. Drawing the rest from reference TRBV30 and TRBJ2-2, the complete variable domain is SQTIHQWPATLVQPVGSPLSLECTVEGTSNPNLYWYRQAAGRGLQLLFYSVGIGQISSEVPQNLSASRPQDRQFILSSKKLLLSDSGFYLCAWSVRWGRNTGELFFGEGSRLTVL.

The V call is TRBV5-4, the J call TRBJ2-7; TRBD1 matches 7 bases. The germline gives CDR1 SGHNT, CDR2 YYREEE (reference sequence). This CDR3 region has 15 residues. With 0 bases clipped from V and 3 bases from J, the junction kept 6 bases outside the gene matches. In DNA form, the CDR3 reads TGTGCCAGCAGCTTGGGGGGGACAGTTAACTACGAGCAGTACTTC. It encodes CASSLGGTVNYEQYF.